This T cell receptor (beta chain) comes out of a study of blood T cells in healthy people across ages. Study-wide background: Capturing about one barcoded beta molecule per two T cells was achieved by template switching. General study results and limits: Calculation of diversity from one million T cells yielded estimates considered to be underestimates.

Regarding this clonotype: Its antigen is currently unknown.

Germline lookup yields CDR1 MDHEN and CDR2 SYDVKM. This CDR3 spans 14 amino acids. The study isolated at least 6 million PBMCs from each sample. With a J-beta primer mix and a sample-barcoded 5' primer, a second PCR ran 7 to 11 cycles. All samples yielded 2.5 million or more CDR3-containing paired-end reads. TCRdb independently ran MiXCR on the 5' RACE reads; one entry per CDR3 protein. The repertoire holds 1.5 million to 2 million distinct CDR3 sequences, with roughly 27% as singletons. The receptor's source is a woman in her twenties or thirties in good health. Material for sequencing was blood. The chain couples TRBV28 to TRBJ2-5; D perhaps matches TRBD1 (6 bases). The end of the DNA aligns better with TRBJ2-7, so the J call may be wrong. The DNA for the CDR3 is TGTGCCAGCAGTTTGCAGGGGATAATGAACGAGCAGTACTTC. Translating gives CASSLQGIMNEQYF.